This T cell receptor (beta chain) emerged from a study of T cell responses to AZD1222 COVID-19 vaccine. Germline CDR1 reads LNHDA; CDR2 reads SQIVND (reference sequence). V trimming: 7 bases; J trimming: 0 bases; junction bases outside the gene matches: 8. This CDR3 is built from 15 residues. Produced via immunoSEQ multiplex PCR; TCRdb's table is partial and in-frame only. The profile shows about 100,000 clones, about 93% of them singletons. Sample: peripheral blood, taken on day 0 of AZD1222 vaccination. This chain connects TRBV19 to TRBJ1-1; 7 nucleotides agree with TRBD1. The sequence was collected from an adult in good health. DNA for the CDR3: TGTGCCAGTACCCTCATGAGGGGGCTGAACACTGAAGCTTTCTTT. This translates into CASTLMRGLNTEAFF.